The 18 T cell receptor beta chains presented below share a single source sample, sequenced in a study of T cells after yellow fever vaccination. TCRdb itself ran the 5' RACE reads through MiXCR, one entry per CDR3 protein. The data show 200,000 to 300,000 distinct CDR3 sequences, roughly 3.5% seen once. The sequences come from PBMCs, collected 15 days after the yellow fever booster vaccination. The source of these receptors is a man younger than 35 who received the YFV17D yellow fever vaccine.

This clonotype was recorded at least ten times. This chain joins TRBV12-3 or TRBV12-4 and TRBJ1-1, with 9 bases lining up with TRBD1. With V trimmed by 8 bases and J by 4 bases, 5 bases remained unmatched. The CDR3 sequence is 13 residues long. In DNA, the CDR3 is TGTGCCAGCGGTACAGGGGGCCCCACTGAAGCTTTCTTT. This gives the protein CASGTGGPTEAFF.

The table lists this clonotype with many counts. The chain has TRBV6-1 and TRBJ1-5; TRBD1 might be the D (5 bases). This CDR3 is built from 15 residues. V dropped 7 bases and J dropped 6 bases, with 19 bases sitting between them. In germline, CDR1 is MNHNS, CDR2 SASEGT. DNA for the CDR3: TGTGCCAGCATCGAGGGGCACTCGGCCCTTCAGCCCCAGCATTTT. Translated, it gives CASIEGHSALQPQHF.

This clonotype was seen many times. This rearrangement joins TRBV5-5 to TRBJ2-1; 8 bases map to TRBD2. Germline V lookup: CDR1 SGHKS, CDR2 YYEKEE (reference sequence). CDR3 length equals 17 residues. V lost 4 bases and J lost 6; bases outside the gene matches: 15. In nucleotides, the CDR3 is TGTGCCAGCAGCATTTACCCTCGGGGGGGCCACGGCAATGAGCAGTTCTTC. Amino acid sequence: CASSIYPRGGHGNEQFF.

This clonotype was counted ten times or more. This rearrangement joins TRBV12-3 or TRBV12-4 to TRBJ2-1; 10 bases line up with TRBD1. The V segment lost 6 bases and the J segment 7 bases; nucleotides outside the gene matches: 9. The CDR3 consists of 15 residues. CDR3 region: CASRPPGQGRNEQFF. CDR3 sequence (DNA): TGTGCCAGCAGGCCTCCGGGACAGGGGCGGAATGAGCAGTTCTTC.

This clonotype was detected ten times or more. The chain joins TRBV4-2 to TRBJ1-3; a weak D match, TRBD1 (6 bases). The CDR3 totals 16 residues. Germline CDR1 is LGHNA and CDR2 is YNFKEQ. V was cut by 0 bases and J by 0 bases, with 9 bases left in between. The CDR3 reads CASSQEAGASGNTIYF. The CDR3 DNA follows: TGTGCCAGCAGCCAAGAAGCGGGGGCCTCTGGAAACACCATATATTTT.

This clonotype has ten or more counts. The rearrangement joins TRBV5-1 to TRBJ1-6, with TRBD1 matching 7 bases. This CDR3 has 15 amino acids. V lost 7 bases and J lost 6; bases outside the gene matches: 10. CDR1 is SGHRS, CDR2 YFSETQ, per germline. CDR3 nucleotide sequence: TGCGCCAGCTCCGAAACAGGGGCGGGTAATTCACCCCTCCACTTT. Its translation is CASSETGAGNSPLHF.

This clonotype was observed many times. The chain combines TRBV5-6 with TRBJ1-3; 8 bases match TRBD1. The CDR3 sequence is 14 residues long. The V and J ends lost 2 bases and 10 bases, in that order; junction bases with no gene match: 8. Germline lookup yields CDR1 SGHDT and CDR2 YYEEEE. The CDR3 loop is CASSFRDRFSTIYF. The CDR3 DNA follows: TGTGCCAGCAGCTTCCGGGACAGGTTTTCGACCATATATTTT.

This clonotype has a count of ten or more. The chain carries TRBV9 and TRBJ2-3; a possible D gene is TRBD1 (5 bases). Trimming removed 4 bases from V and 1 base from J, with 10 bases in between. Germline V gene data show CDR1 as SGDLS and CDR2 as YYNGEE. The CDR3 totals 14 residues. CDR3 sequence (DNA): TGTGCCAGCAGCCCAAGACAGCGCACAGATACGCAGTATTTT. It encodes CASSPRQRTDTQYF.

This clonotype came up many times. The chain is built from TRBV7-2 and TRBJ1-6; D is possibly TRBD1 (6 bases). CDR3 length: 13 amino acids. CDR1 is SGHTA and CDR2 is FQGNSA in the germline V gene. V dropped 3 bases and J dropped 8 bases, with 8 bases sitting between them. The chain's CDR3 is CASSFGQYSPLHF. CDR3 DNA sequence: TGTGCCAGCAGCTTCGGACAGTATTCACCCCTCCACTTT.

This clonotype was detected many times. The chain carries TRBV4-1 and TRBJ1-6; 11 bases are shared with TRBD1. V shed 3 bases and J 10 bases; nucleotides not matched to a gene: 2. This CDR3 comprises 14 residues. CDR1 MGHRA and CDR2 YSYEKL come from the germline V gene. The CDR3 here is CASSHGTGGSPLHF. Written as DNA, the CDR3 is TGCGCCAGCAGCCATGGGACAGGGGGATCACCCCTCCACTTT.

This clonotype was recorded many times. Compared with germline, one end of the junction differs, possibly owing to a read error. The rearrangement links TRBV10-3 to TRBJ2-7, with D possibly TRBD2 on 7 matching bases. This CDR3 has 14 amino acids. From germline, CDR1 is ENHRY and CDR2 SYGVKD. The CDR3 here is CALSEGGALYEQYF. As DNA, the CDR3 is TGTGCCCTCAGTGAGGGGGGGGCTCTCTACGAGCAGTACTTC.

This clonotype has ten or more counts. CDR3 coding DNA: TGTGCCAGCAGCGAAGCAGGGTTGACTAATGAAAAACTGTTTTTT. Amino acids: CASSEAGLTNEKLFF. V usage is TRBV9 and J usage is TRBJ1-4; D is possibly TRBD1 (5 bases). Germline V gene sequence: CDR1 SGDLS, CDR2 YYNGEE. The CDR3 sequence is 15 residues long. The V end lost 3 bases, the J end lost 2 bases, and 11 bases lay between the germline ends.

This clonotype was detected many times. The chain joins TRBV7-8 to TRBJ1-1, with D possibly TRBD1 on 5 matching bases. Germline lookup yields CDR1 SGHVS and CDR2 FQNEAQ. Trimming removed 3 bases from V and 0 bases from J, with 14 bases in between. The CDR3 has 16 residues. The CDR3 region has the DNA TGTGCCAGCAGCTTGGGGCCTGAGGGGTTGAACACTGAAGCTTTCTTT. Translated: CASSLGPEGLNTEAFF. Looking up the rest from reference TRBV7-8 and TRBJ1-1 gives the full variable domain: GAGVSQSPRYKVAKRGQDVALRCDPISGHVSLFWYQQALGQGPEFLTYFQNEAQLDKSGLPSDRFFAERPEGSVSTLKIQRTQQEDSAVYLCASSLGPEGLNTEAFFGQGTRLTVV.

The sample holds many counts of this clonotype. The genes are TRBV12-3 or TRBV12-4 and TRBJ2-3, with TRBD2 matching over 10 bases. After removal of 7 bases from V and 0 bases from J, the junction contained 13 bases not matched to a gene. This CDR3 is built from 18 residues. The CDR3 nucleotides are TGTGCCAGCAAAAGGAGGCTAGCGGGGGTCCCTAGCACAGATACGCAGTATTTT. Residues: CASKRRLAGVPSTDTQYF.

This chain uses TRBV7-2 with TRBJ1-2; D is uncertain. Trimming cost V 4 bases and J 7 bases, with 16 bases left between them. Per the germline V gene, CDR1 is SGHTA and CDR2 is FQGNSA. The CDR3 totals 14 residues. Here the CDR3 reads CASSSPGVFGGYTF. CDR3 DNA: TGTGCCAGCAGCTCTCCCGGGGTTTTTGGTGGCTACACCTTC.

There are many counts of this clonotype. The CDR3 protein is CASSPSGGGSYEQYV. In DNA form, the CDR3 reads TGTGCCAGCAGTCCTAGCGGGGGTGGTTCCTACGAGCAGTACGTC. This chain joins TRBV6-5 and TRBJ2-7; 10 bases are a match to TRBD2. CDR1 is MNHEY and CDR2 is SVGAGI in the germline V gene. The CDR3 runs to 15 residues. Germline trimming cut 5 bases from V and 1 base from J; bases unmatched to any gene: 5.

Ten or more counts support this clonotype. The chain employs TRBV30 and TRBJ2-7; D perhaps matches TRBD1 (6 bases). Germline-derived CDR1 and CDR2 are GTSNPN and SVGIG (reference sequence). The CDR3 runs to 13 residues. Trimming took 4 bases from V and 6 from J, leaving 16 bases between them. The CDR3 coding sequence is TGTGCCTGGATCCCCAGGGGAAGGTTCGAGCAGTACTTC. Translated, it gives CAWIPRGRFEQYF.

This clonotype was counted only a few times. The chain has TRBV12-3 or TRBV12-4 and TRBJ2-5, with 8 positions matching TRBD1. This CDR3 region has 15 residues. Trimming at V came to 7 bases and at J to 7 bases, leaving 14 bases not matched to a gene. The CDR3 DNA sequence: TGTGCCAGCAAAACTAACAGACAGGGGATCGGGACCCAGTACTTC. Its protein is CASKTNRQGIGTQYF.